What follows are 9 T cell receptor beta chains derived from one specimen sequenced in a study of blood T cell repertoires in COVID-19. The data were produced by immunoSEQ multiplex PCR, yet TCRdb's version contains in-frame clones alone and is incomplete. The repertoire consists of some 300,000 clones, with roughly 88% occurring once and the leading ten covering approximately 6.6%. The sample comprised peripheral blood. All receptors derive from a woman between 25 and 40 years old who had recovered from COVID-19.

This chain joins TRBV28 and TRBJ2-2; unclear D gene. CDR3 length: 15 amino acids. Per the germline V gene, CDR1 is MDHEN and CDR2 is SYDVKM. V was trimmed by 3 bases and J by 3 bases, leaving 11 bases between them. The CDR3 here is CASSFLSRDTGELFF. The DNA for the CDR3 is TGTGCCAGCAGTTTTTTATCCCGAGACACCGGGGAGCTGTTTTTT.

The chain uses TRBV4-2 and TRBJ2-3; 8 bases map to TRBD2. V was clipped by 4 bases and J by 1 base; unmatched bases: 4. The length of the CDR3 is 15 residues. The germline gives CDR1 LGHNA, CDR2 YNFKEQ. DNA for the CDR3: TGTGCCAGCAGCCCCGGGGGGGGAGGCACAGATACGCAGTATTTT. Translating gives CASSPGGGGTDTQYF.

This clone has just one count. The chain employs TRBV29-1 and TRBJ2-1; D is perhaps TRBD2 (7 bases). The CDR3 runs to 15 residues. In germline, CDR1 is SQVTM, CDR2 ANQGSEA. Trimming cost V 3 bases and J 3 bases, with 15 bases left between them. The DNA of the CDR3 is TGCAGCGTTGAGAGGGAGGGGGTGGTCTACAATGAGCAGTTCTTC. The encoded protein is CSVEREGVVYNEQFF.

Only one count was recorded for this clone. The chain couples TRBV3-1 (or the pseudogene TRBV3-2) to TRBJ2-3; D is uncertain. The CDR3 totals 13 residues. Germline-derived CDR1 and CDR2 are LGHDT and YNNKEL (reference sequence). V dropped 1 base and J dropped 4 bases, with 6 bases sitting between them. The CDR3 spells CASSQAVPDTQYF. The CDR3 DNA follows: TGTGCCAGCAGCCAAGCGGTTCCAGATACGCAGTATTTT.

V usage is TRBV19 and J usage is TRBJ1-2; TRBD1 agrees at 8 bases. Germline V gives CDR1 LNHDA, CDR2 SQIVND (reference sequence). The CDR3 covers 12 residues. Trimming took 10 bases from V and 5 from J; bases not matched to a gene: 6. For the CDR3, the DNA is TGTGCCACCGGGACAGGCCCTTATGGCTACACCTTC. This sequence encodes CATGTGPYGYTF.

The V and J genes are TRBV5-1 and TRBJ1-4, with 8 positions matching TRBD1. Germline V CDR1 and CDR2: SGHRS, YFSETQ. The CDR3 is made up of 15 amino acids. Losses at the gene ends were 2 bases for V and 8 bases for J; bases not matched to a gene: 8. The CDR3 sequence: CASSLIGQGQEKLFF. CDR3 DNA: TGCGCCAGCAGCTTAATCGGACAGGGTCAGGAAAAACTGTTTTTT. The full variable domain, completed using reference TRBV5-1 and TRBJ1-4, is KAGVTQTPRYLIKTRGQQVTLSCSPISGHRSVSWYQQTPGQGLQFLFEYFSETQRNKGNFPGRFSGRQFSNSRSEMNVSTLELGDSALYLCASSLIGQGQEKLFFGSGTQLSVL.

This clone was detected only a few times. The chain links TRBV7-9 to TRBJ2-3; D gene uncertain. Germline V gene lookup returns CDR1 SEHNR and CDR2 FQNEAQ (reference sequence). Trimming took 6 bases from V and 3 from J, leaving 19 bases between them. CDR3 size: 16 residues. DNA of the CDR3: TGTGCCAGCAGATCTGACCTAAATGAGGCGACAGATACGCAGTATTTT. It yields the protein CASRSDLNEATDTQYF.

The chain has TRBV5-6 and TRBJ1-5, with 9 nucleotides matching TRBD1. CDR1 and CDR2 (germline): SGHDT, YYEEEE. V lost 0 bases and J lost 8; bases outside the gene matches: 6. The CDR3 loop spans 15 amino acids. CDR3 residues: CASSLVGDRGEPQHF. The CDR3 DNA sequence: TGTGCCAGCAGCTTGGTAGGCGACAGGGGGGAGCCCCAGCATTTT.

This sequence joins TRBV15 and TRBJ1-1; D uncertain. The length of the CDR3 is 13 residues. V gave up 3 bases and J gave up 1 base, with 6 bases separating them. The V gene's germline CDR1 is LNHNV and CDR2 YYDKDF (reference sequence). CDR3 DNA: TGTGCCACCAGCAGGTCCTGGAACACTGAAGCTTTCTTT. Translation gives CATSRSWNTEAFF.